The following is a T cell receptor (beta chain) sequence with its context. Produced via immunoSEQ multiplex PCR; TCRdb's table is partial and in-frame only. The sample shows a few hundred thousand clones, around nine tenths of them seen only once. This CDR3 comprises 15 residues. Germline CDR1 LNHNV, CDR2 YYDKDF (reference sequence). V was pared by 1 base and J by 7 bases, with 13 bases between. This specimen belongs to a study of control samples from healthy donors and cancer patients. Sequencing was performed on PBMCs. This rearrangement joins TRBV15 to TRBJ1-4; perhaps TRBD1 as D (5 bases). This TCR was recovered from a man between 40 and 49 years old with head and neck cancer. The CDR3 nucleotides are TGTGCCACCAGCAGAGTGGGTGGGGGTACTGAAAAACTGTTTTTT. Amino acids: CATSRVGGGTEKLFF.